This TCR beta chain originates from a study of T cell responses to AZD1222 COVID-19 vaccine (dated by TCRdb to the early 2020s). Study-wide context: A total of 230 to 250 trial participants underwent TCR sequencing, of whom some 200 had received two doses of AZD1222 and around 25 had received two doses of the MenACWY control vaccine. Trial participants were enrolled by age into 18-55, 56-69 and 70-plus year subgroups, with 148, 28 and 57 TCR-sequenced participants respectively.

Summary of the overall study and its limitations: The vaccine-associated CD4 TCRs covered the entire spike protein, and the dominant responses fell in regions 160-218 and 743-854. A significant rise in spike-specific TCR breadth and depth was observed after two AZD1222 doses relative to day 0 and relative to MenACWY recipients. Most participants were white British and females outnumbered males, and the authors suggested that clonal diversity may have been underestimated. Reportedly, almost half of the unique spike-specific TCRs recognized epitopes lying outside the regions that are mutated in the B.1.351 and B.1.1.7 variants. The 56-69-year group was small, and its depth increase did not reach significance, likely because of low power. Conclusions about previously exposed vaccinees are limited, since just a handful of AZD1222 recipients were seropositive for SARS-CoV-2 at baseline. Because no day 14 peak-response samples were available, repertoires were characterized only after the peak T cell response.

Sample time point, as interpreted from the label and publication: about 28 days (+/-7) after the second vaccine dose. Because spike-specific TCR depth and breadth did not differ between the two schedules, AZD1222 recipients who got a second dose at roughly 4 weeks were pooled with those who got a second dose at roughly 12 weeks. Samples from vaccinated people were obtained from the UK trials COV001 and COV002, which included a single-blind randomized controlled phase 2/3 trial of AZD1222 (ChAdOx1 nCoV-19) in healthy adults. For TCRbeta chain sequencing, PBMC samples were collected from trial participants at day 0 and at day 28 after the second dose. A note on this clone: The antigen this receptor binds is unknown. Base qualities are not at hand, and no much larger clone is one base apart.

The CDR3 regions of human TCRbeta chains were analyzed by immunosequencing. Per the original workflow: Repertoire TCRs were matched against a reference library of SARS-CoV-2-specific TCRs generated with the MIRA antigen-specificity platform. Breadth was defined as the fraction of unique TCRs that were SARS-CoV-2-associated. Depth was defined as the fraction of total T cells that were SARS-CoV-2-associated. Using the MIRA data, each spike-specific TCR was mapped to the spike region that the TCR reacts to and placed in a CD4 or CD8 class. Log10-transformed breadth and depth values were compared by one-way ANOVA with Sidak's multiple comparisons tests. The table comes from immuneACCESS by way of TCRdb, which keeps in-frame sequences with V and J called. Part of the clones is missing from these tables; in studies checked, under half for an unresolved V gene and the rest for unknown reasons. V, J and clone size reflect that table, while D and trimming were determined from the DNA. The sample includes about 150,000 clones, with about 91% observed a single time. In total, the top ten clones hold roughly 3.8% of the sample.

The germline V gene (reference sequence) sets CDR1 to LNHDA and CDR2 to SQIVND. Taken from cysteine to phenylalanine, the CDR3 has 13 residues. Only CDR3 DNA is held: 39 bases, read in frame from base 1. The trim is 7 bases for V and 6 bases for J, with a gap of 13 bases between the germline ends. The receptor was isolated from an adult who received the AZD1222 COVID-19 vaccine. The receptor chain draws on TRBV19 and TRBJ1-5, with no confident D gene call. Sample: peripheral blood, taken 28 days after the second AZD1222 dose. This receptor has the CDR3 CASNKESGQPQHF. The nucleotides are TGTGCCAGTAATAAGGAAAGCGGTCAGCCCCAGCATTTT.